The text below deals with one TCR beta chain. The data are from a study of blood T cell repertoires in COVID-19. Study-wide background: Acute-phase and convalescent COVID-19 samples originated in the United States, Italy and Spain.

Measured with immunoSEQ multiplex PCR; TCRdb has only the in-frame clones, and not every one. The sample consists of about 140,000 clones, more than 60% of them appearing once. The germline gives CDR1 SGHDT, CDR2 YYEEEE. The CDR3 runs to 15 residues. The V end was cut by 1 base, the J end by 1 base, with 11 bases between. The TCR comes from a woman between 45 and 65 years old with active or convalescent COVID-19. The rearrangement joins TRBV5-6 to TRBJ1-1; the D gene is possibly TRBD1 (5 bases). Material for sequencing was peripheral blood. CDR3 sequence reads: CASSLTGGENTEAFF. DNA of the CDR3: TGTGCCAGCAGCTTGACGGGGGGAGAGAACACTGAAGCTTTCTTT.